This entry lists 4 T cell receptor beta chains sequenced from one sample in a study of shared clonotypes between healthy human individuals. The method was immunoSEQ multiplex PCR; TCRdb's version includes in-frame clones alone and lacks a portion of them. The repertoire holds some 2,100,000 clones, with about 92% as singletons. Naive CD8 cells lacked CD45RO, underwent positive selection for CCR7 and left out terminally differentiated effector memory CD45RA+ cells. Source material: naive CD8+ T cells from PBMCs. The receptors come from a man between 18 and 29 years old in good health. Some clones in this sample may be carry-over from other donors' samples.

The CDR3 DNA sequence: TGTGCCAGCAGCCAAAGGACGGGCAGCAATCAGCCCCAGCATTTT. This gives the protein CASSQRTGSNQPQHF. The J gene is TRBJ1-5, the V gene TRBV5-5; D is ambiguous. Trimming stripped 4 bases from V and 1 base from J, with 12 bases between. The CDR3 has 15 residues. Germline CDR1 SGHKS, CDR2 YYEKEE (reference sequence).

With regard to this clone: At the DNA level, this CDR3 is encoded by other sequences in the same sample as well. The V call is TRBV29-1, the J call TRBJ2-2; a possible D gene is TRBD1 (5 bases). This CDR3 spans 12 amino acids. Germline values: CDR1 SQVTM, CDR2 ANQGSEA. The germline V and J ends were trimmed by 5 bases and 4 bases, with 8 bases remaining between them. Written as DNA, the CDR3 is TGCAGCGTTCGACAGTCCACCGGGGAGCTGTTTTTT. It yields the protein CSVRQSTGELFF.

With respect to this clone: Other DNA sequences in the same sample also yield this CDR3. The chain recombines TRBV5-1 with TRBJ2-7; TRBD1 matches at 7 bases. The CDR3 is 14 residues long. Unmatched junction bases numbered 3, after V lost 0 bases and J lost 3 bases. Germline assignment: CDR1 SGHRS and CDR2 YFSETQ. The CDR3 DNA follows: TGCGCCAGCAGCTTGGTGGCAGGGGGCTACGAGCAGTACTTC. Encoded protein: CASSLVAGGYEQYF.

CDR3 bases: TGTGCCAGCAGCCCAATAGAACAGGGGACCACTGAAGCTTTCTTT. Protein product: CASSPIEQGTTEAFF. The genes are TRBV6-5 and TRBJ1-1; 7 nucleotides agree with TRBD1. The V and J ends lost 6 bases and 4 bases, in that order; junction bases with no gene match: 11. CDR1 and CDR2 (germline): MNHEY, SVGAGI. The CDR3 covers 15 residues.